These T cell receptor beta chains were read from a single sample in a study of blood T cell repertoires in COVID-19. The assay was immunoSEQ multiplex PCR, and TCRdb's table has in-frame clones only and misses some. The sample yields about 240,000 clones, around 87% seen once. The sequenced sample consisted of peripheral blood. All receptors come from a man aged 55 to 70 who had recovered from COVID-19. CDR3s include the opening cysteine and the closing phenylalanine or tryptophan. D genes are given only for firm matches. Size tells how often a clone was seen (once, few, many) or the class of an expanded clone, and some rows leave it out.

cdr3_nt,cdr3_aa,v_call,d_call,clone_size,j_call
TGTGCCACCAGTGACCTACAGGGAAGAGAGACCCAGTACTTC,CATSDLQGRETQYF,TRBV24-1,.,.,TRBJ2-5
TGTGCCAGCAGCCAAGCAGGGACAGGGACCACAGATACGCAGTATTTT,CASSQAGTGTTDTQYF,TRBV3-1/TRBV3-2,TRBD1,.,TRBJ2-3
TGTGCCAGCAGCGACAAAGAATGGGGGGGCAACACCGGGGAGCTGTTTTTT,CASSDKEWGGNTGELFF,TRBV28,.,.,TRBJ2-2
TGCGCCAGCAGCCAAGAACGGGGACTTTATGGCTACACCTTC,CASSQERGLYGYTF,TRBV4-1,.,once,TRBJ1-2
TGTGCCAGCAGCCCGGGACAGGGGCTAGATACGCAGTATTTT,CASSPGQGLDTQYF,TRBV5-6,TRBD1,.,TRBJ2-3
TGCGCCAGCAGCGGGCGCGGGGGGACCGGGGAGCTGTTTTTT,CASSGRGGTGELFF,TRBV5-1,TRBD2,.,TRBJ2-2
TGTGCCAGCAGTTTATTAGACTTGCAGTACTTC,CASSLLDLQYF,TRBV12-3/TRBV12-4,.,few,TRBJ2-7
TGCGCCCCTGCGGGGGGCAGGTCCTACAATGAGCAGTTCTTC,CAPAGGRSYNEQFF,TRBV5-1,TRBD2,.,TRBJ2-1
TGTGCCAGCAGCCAAGAAGGCGGGTTCAGGGAAAAACTGTTTTTT,CASSQEGGFREKLFF,TRBV3-1/TRBV3-2,.,.,TRBJ1-4
TGCGCCAGCAGCTTGGATGACAGTTGGCGGGGCTACACCTTC,CASSLDDSWRGYTF,TRBV5-1,.,.,TRBJ1-2
TGTGCCAGCAGTGCGCGGGGACTAGCAAACCCAGCGGCCGGGGAGCTGTTTTTT,CASSARGLANPAAGELFF,TRBV2,TRBD2,.,TRBJ2-2
TGTGCCAGCTCACCAACGTACGACTCGAACACTGAAGCTTTCTTT,CASSPTYDSNTEAFF,TRBV18,.,once,TRBJ1-1
TGCGCCAGCAGCCAGGTAGGGGACTCGAACACTGAAGCTTTCTTT,CASSQVGDSNTEAFF,TRBV4-1,.,.,TRBJ1-1
TGCAGCTTTACTAGACACCTTAACACTGAAGCTTTCTTT,CSFTRHLNTEAFF,TRBV29-1,.,.,TRBJ1-1
TGTGCCAGCTGGGGGCCGAACTATGGCTACACCTTC,CASWGPNYGYTF,TRBV2,.,.,TRBJ1-2
TGTGCCAGCAGCCGACGACCCCCCGGGACAGATAGCACCGGGGAGCTGTTTTTT,CASSRRPPGTDSTGELFF,TRBV11-3,TRBD1,.,TRBJ2-2
TGTGCCAGCACTGGGCCCATTCCCACAGATACGCAGTATTTT,CASTGPIPTDTQYF,TRBV28,.,once,TRBJ2-3
TGTGCCAGCAGCTTAGTTGTTCCAGGGGGATACTATGGCTACACCTTC,CASSLVVPGGYYGYTF,TRBV11-2,TRBD1,.,TRBJ1-2
TGTGCCAGCAGCCGACAGGCCATTCCTACCAATCAGCCCCAGCATTTT,CASSRQAIPTNQPQHF,TRBV7-8,.,few,TRBJ1-5
TGTGCCACCAGCACAACCGACAGGGTCCATGGCTACACCTTC,CATSTTDRVHGYTF,TRBV24-1,TRBD1,.,TRBJ1-2
TGTGCCAGCAGTAATGTGGGCAGACAGACTGAAGCTTTCTTT,CASSNVGRQTEAFF,TRBV7-9,.,.,TRBJ1-1
TGTGCCAGCAGTCGACTCCAGCGAGCAGAAGAGCAGTACTTC,CASSRLQRAEEQYF,TRBV28,.,.,TRBJ2-7
TGCGCCAGCAGCTTGAGTCCGAGTAATCGAAATTCACCCCTCCACTTT,CASSLSPSNRNSPLHF,TRBV5-1,.,.,TRBJ1-6
TGTGCCAGCAGACCCCCGGGATCCAAAAACATTCAGTACTTC,CASRPPGSKNIQYF,TRBV6-5,.,.,TRBJ2-4
TGTGCCAGCAGCCGGGACACAGGGTGGGGAACCGGGGAGCTGTTTTTT,CASSRDTGWGTGELFF,TRBV5-6,.,.,TRBJ2-2
TGTGCCTGGAGTGTGGGACAGACGATCAACTATGGCTACACCTTC,CAWSVGQTINYGYTF,TRBV30,TRBD1,.,TRBJ1-2
TGTGCCAGCAGTTACCTATCCCGGGGGGTTCATGGCTACACCTTC,CASSYLSRGVHGYTF,TRBV6-5,.,.,TRBJ1-2
TGTGCCAGTAGTATAGATCGCCATCGGGGAACGATCGGGGAGCTGTTTTTT,CASSIDRHRGTIGELFF,TRBV19,.,.,TRBJ2-2
TGCGCCAGCAGCTTGCTAGCGGGGTCGATCAATGAGCAGTTCTTC,CASSLLAGSINEQFF,TRBV5-1,TRBD2,.,TRBJ2-1
TGTGCCAGCAGCCCGGGACAGAACAATCAGCCCCAGCATTTT,CASSPGQNNQPQHF,TRBV3-1/TRBV3-2,TRBD1,once,TRBJ1-5
TGTGCCAGCAGCCGGAGACCGGGGGGCTCCTACAATGAGCAGTTCTTC,CASSRRPGGSYNEQFF,TRBV5-8,TRBD2,.,TRBJ2-1
TGTGCCTGGAGTCCACTAGCGGGGGGCCGACAGGGGTACGAGCAGTACTTC,CAWSPLAGGRQGYEQYF,TRBV30,TRBD2,once,TRBJ2-7
TGTGCCAGCAGCTTGGGGACAGGGGGGAATCAGCCCCAGCATTTT,CASSLGTGGNQPQHF,TRBV5-6,TRBD1,few,TRBJ1-5
TGTGCCAGTAGCTCGGGACTAGCGGGAAGCACAGATACGCAGTATTTT,CASSSGLAGSTDTQYF,TRBV19,TRBD2,.,TRBJ2-3
TGTGCCAGCAGTTACTCCGTCACCGGGGAGCTGTTTTTT,CASSYSVTGELFF,TRBV6-5,.,.,TRBJ2-2
TGTGCCAGTAGTCCCCTCGAAGGGGGGGTCTATGGCTACACCTTC,CASSPLEGGVYGYTF,TRBV19,.,.,TRBJ1-2
TGTGCCAGCAGTGAATCTGGAGGGGGCTGGAATCAGCCCCAGCATTTT,CASSESGGGWNQPQHF,TRBV25-1,TRBD1,.,TRBJ1-5